The 4 T cell receptor beta chains below come from one sample, sequenced in a study of neurological immune-mediated disorders. MiXCR, run by TCRdb on the 5' RACE reads, gives a single entry per CDR3 protein. The repertoire includes 81,000 or so distinct CDR3 sequences, roughly 4.7% of them detected once, and roughly 2.2% sits in the top ten. Sequences were obtained from PBMCs. These receptors all stem from a woman aged 25 to 39 with multiple sclerosis.

This clonotype was observed many times. The rearrangement uses TRBV5-1 and TRBJ1-5; D uncertain. The CDR3 extends over 15 amino acids. The ends were cut back, 6 bases at V and 0 bases at J, with 13 bases in the middle. Per the germline V gene, CDR1 is SGHRS and CDR2 is YFSETQ. Here the CDR3 reads CASNLQPYSNQPQHF. The CDR3 bases are TGCGCCAGCAACTTACAACCTTATAGCAATCAGCCCCAGCATTTT.

This clonotype was observed at least ten times. V gene TRBV25-1 combines with J gene TRBJ1-2; TRBD1 is a possible D gene (5 bases). Trimming left V 4 bases short and J 5 bases short, with 14 bases between. Germline values: CDR1 MGHDK, CDR2 SYGVNS. The CDR3 is 14 residues long. In DNA, the CDR3 is TGTGCCAGCAGTGGTCCAGGGTCGTTATATGGCTACACCTTC. Amino acids: CASSGPGSLYGYTF.

This clonotype was seen a few times. This sequence joins TRBV5-1 and TRBJ1-1; D is possibly TRBD1 (5 bases). The V gene's germline CDR1 is SGHRS and CDR2 YFSETQ. V was trimmed by 0 bases and J by 1 base, leaving 10 bases between them. This CDR3 region has 15 residues. The CDR3 is CASSLDSGKNTEAFF. The CDR3 nucleotides are TGCGCCAGCAGCTTGGACTCAGGGAAGAACACTGAAGCTTTCTTT.

This sequence joins TRBV3-1 and TRBJ2-1; 14 bases line up with TRBD2. Germline assignment: CDR1 LGHDT and CDR2 YNNKEL (reference sequence). The CDR3 contains 20 residues. V shed 1 base, J shed 2 bases, and the junction held 10 bases outside the gene matches. The CDR3: CASSQAPRTSGRKAYNEQFF. The CDR3 DNA follows: TGTGCCAGCAGCCAAGCCCCCAGGACTAGCGGGAGGAAAGCCTACAATGAGCAGTTCTTC.